Shown below are 14 T cell receptor beta chains from a single sample sequenced in a study of OX40 agonist ivuxolimab in advanced cancers. TCRdb keeps only in-frame clones here, not all; method: immunoSEQ multiplex PCR. The profile shows about 62,000 clones, 85% of them singletons. Sequenced material: CD4+ or CD8+ T cells sorted from blood, taken in a trial of the OX40 agonist ivuxolimab. Every receptor here comes from an adult with an advanced solid tumor such as melanoma, head and neck, liver or kidney cancer.

The rearrangement joins TRBV11-2 to TRBJ2-3; 9 bases are a match to TRBD2. J was trimmed by 6 bases and V by 2 bases; bases with no gene match: 9. Germline V gene data show CDR1 as SGHAT and CDR2 as FQNNGV. This CDR3 has 16 amino acids. In DNA, the CDR3 is TGTGCCAGCAGCTTAATTGGCGGGGGGGCCTTTGATACGCAGTATTTT. Residues: CASSLIGGGAFDTQYF.

J is TRBJ2-7 and V is TRBV2; the D gene is possibly TRBD2 (6 bases). This CDR3 comprises 14 residues. Germline V gives CDR1 SNHLY, CDR2 FYNNEI. Trimming removed 5 bases from V and 3 bases from J, with 14 bases in between. The CDR3 loop reads CASSPLLAYYEQYF. The CDR3 DNA follows: TGTGCCAGCAGTCCCCTACTAGCCTACTACGAGCAGTACTTC. Complete variable domain (other parts from reference TRBV2 and TRBJ2-7): EPEVTQTPSHQVTQMGQEVILRCVPISNHLYFYWYRQILGQKVEFLVSFYNNEISEKSEIFDDQFSVERPDGSNFTLKIRSTKLEDSAMYFCASSPLLAYYEQYFGPGTRLTVT.

The V and J genes are TRBV10-2 and TRBJ2-7; 10 nucleotides align to TRBD2. V lost 0 bases, J lost 4 bases, and 6 bases stayed unmatched. In germline, CDR1 is WSHSY, CDR2 SAAADI. This CDR3 is built from 16 residues. CDR3 in DNA: TGCGCCAGCAGTGAGTCTAGGGCTAGCGGGAGATACGAGCAGTACTTC. Its translation: CASSESRASGRYEQYF.

This clone was recorded many times. The V call is TRBV18, the J call TRBJ2-2; D remains unclear. V lost 3 bases, J lost 2 bases, and 4 bases lay in between. CDR3 length: 13 amino acids. The germline gives CDR1 KGHSH, CDR2 LQKENI. CDR3: CASSPPNTGELFF. The CDR3 nucleotides read TGTGCCAGCTCACCGCCAAACACCGGGGAGCTGTTTTTT.

This clone was seen a handful of times. This chain links TRBV30 with TRBJ2-2, with D perhaps matching TRBD2 (5 bases). The V gene lost 0 bases and the J gene lost 7 bases, with 9 bases spanning the gap. The CDR3 totals 13 residues. Germline V CDR1 and CDR2: GTSNPN, SVGIG (reference sequence). CDR3 protein: CAWSVRGIGELFF. The CDR3 region has the DNA TGTGCCTGGAGTGTACGGGGAATCGGGGAGCTGTTTTTT.

The V and J genes are TRBV5-1 and TRBJ2-7, with TRBD2 identical over 7 bases. The length of the CDR3 is 16 residues. In germline, CDR1 is SGHRS, CDR2 YFSETQ. The V segment lost 1 base and the J segment 6 bases; nucleotides outside the gene matches: 13. DNA for the CDR3: TGCGCCAGCAGCTTGAGTTTAGCGGGCCGAACTAGCGAGCAGTACTTC. Protein product: CASSLSLAGRTSEQYF.

The V call is TRBV7-3, the J call TRBJ1-4; TRBD1 matches at 7 bases. The CDR3 loop spans 15 amino acids. From germline, CDR1 is SGHTA and CDR2 FQGTGA. J was trimmed by 7 bases and V by 5 bases; bases with no gene match: 10. The CDR3 DNA is TGTGCCAGCAGCCAAAGGGGGCTGGTTGGTGAAAAACTGTTTTTT. It yields the protein CASSQRGLVGEKLFF.

V usage is TRBV18 and J usage is TRBJ1-2, with 9 bases aligning to TRBD1. The CDR3 spans 14 residues. V lost 3 bases and J lost 7; bases outside the gene matches: 6. The V gene's germline CDR1 is KGHSH and CDR2 LQKENI. This CDR3 reads CASSPSGTGTGYTF. For the CDR3, the DNA is TGTGCCAGCTCACCGTCCGGGACAGGGACTGGCTACACCTTC.

The V call is TRBV23-1, the J call TRBJ2-5; 8 bases align to TRBD1. TRBV23-1 is sorted into the ORF group, with uncertain function. V trimming: 0 bases; J trimming: 7 bases; junction bases outside the gene matches: 4. The CDR3 spans 14 residues. The CDR3 DNA is TGCGCCAGCAGTCAATCCGGACAGGGCTGGACCCAGTACTTC. It is translated as CASSQSGQGWTQYF.

The J gene is TRBJ1-1, the V gene TRBV7-8; the D is unclear. This CDR3 contains 13 residues. Per the germline V gene, CDR1 is SGHVS and CDR2 is FQNEAQ. V lost 3 bases to trimming and J lost 0 bases, with 5 bases between them. The CDR3 coding sequence is TGTGCCAGCAGCTTTCGATTGAACACTGAAGCTTTCTTT. This gives the protein CASSFRLNTEAFF.

This clone was seen only a few times. J is TRBJ2-7 and V is TRBV5-1; TRBD1 matches 7 bases. Germline V gene sequence: CDR1 SGHRS, CDR2 YFSETQ. The CDR3 contains 15 residues. Germline trimming cut 0 bases from V and 1 base from J; bases unmatched to any gene: 4. CDR3 sequence reads: CASSLGVRGSYEQYF. In DNA form, the CDR3 reads TGCGCCAGCAGCTTGGGGGTCAGGGGGTCCTACGAGCAGTACTTC.

This clone was recorded once. The chain links TRBV2 to TRBJ1-1; weak D call: TRBD1 (5 bases). The ends were cut back, 8 bases at V and 5 bases at J, with 9 bases in the middle. This CDR3 comprises 11 residues. From germline, CDR1 is SNHLY and CDR2 FYNNEI. CDR3 in DNA: TGTGCCAGCGGGGGTTTGACTGAAGCTTTCTTT. Encoded protein: CASGGLTEAFF.

The chain combines TRBV29-1 with TRBJ2-1; TRBD2 aligns across 11 bases. CDR1 is SQVTM, CDR2 ANQGSEA, per germline. CDR3 size: 14 residues. V lost 4 bases to trimming and J lost 9 bases; unmatched junction nucleotides: 8. CDR3 DNA sequence: TGCAGCGTTGGGGTAGCGGGAGGGAGAGGTGAGCAGTTCTTC. It encodes CSVGVAGGRGEQFF.

The V and J genes are TRBV5-4 and TRBJ1-1; D remains unclear. There are 14 residues in the CDR3. V was cut by 0 bases and J by 2 bases, with 8 bases left in between. The germline gives CDR1 SGHNT, CDR2 YYREEE (reference sequence). The CDR3 DNA sequence: TGTGCCAGCAGCTTGGGAGGAGGAAACACTGAAGCTTTCTTT. It yields the protein CASSLGGGNTEAFF. The full variable domain, its missing parts supplied by reference TRBV5-4 and TRBJ1-1, is ETGVTQSPTHLIKTRGQQVTLRCSSQSGHNTVSWYQQALGQGPQFIFQYYREEENGRGNFPPRFSGLQFPNYSSELNVNALELDDSALYLCASSLGGGNTEAFFGQGTRLTVV.